These 29 T cell receptor beta chains were all obtained from the same sample, sequenced in a study of CD8+ T cells in alopecia areata. Treatment in this sample: oral pan-JAK inhibitor, 5-10 mg twice daily. Reverse transcribed after extraction, RNA yielded cDNA as the sequencing template. Libraries were prepared by immunoSEQ multiplex PCR; TCRdb keeps only in-frame clonotypes and omits some of them. This sample has roughly 100,000 clones, with 85% to 90% found just once. The specimen comprised CD8+ T cells sorted from blood, sampled at approximately week 30, from a patient treated with tofacitinib. These receptors came from a human donor with alopecia areata.

Here the CDR3 DNA reads TGTGCCAGCAGCACCGGACAACTGAAAGCTTTCTTT. This sequence encodes CASSTGQLKAFF. This chain uses TRBV11-2 with TRBJ1-1; D is possibly TRBD1 (5 bases). This CDR3 contains 12 residues. V gave up 5 bases and J gave up 9 bases, with 13 bases separating them. Germline CDR1 is SGHAT and CDR2 is FQNNGV.

The chain links TRBV29-1 to TRBJ2-1; no definite D call. Germline V gene sequence: CDR1 SQVTM, CDR2 ANQGSEA. CDR3 length: 14 residues. V was shortened by 6 bases and J by 0 bases, with 12 bases between the two germline ends. Here the CDR3 DNA reads TGCAGCGTGGGTTTCGCAAGCTCCTACAATGAGCAGTTCTTC. Its translation: CSVGFASSYNEQFF.

The J gene is TRBJ2-1, the V gene TRBV5-8, with TRBD2 matching 9 bases. This CDR3 comprises 15 residues. Trimming removed 5 bases from V and 3 bases from J; junction bases left unmatched: 6. Per germline, CDR1 SGHTS and CDR2 YDEGEE. CDR3 residues: CASSYGLAIYNEQFF. The CDR3 DNA sequence: TGTGCCAGCAGTTACGGACTAGCGATCTACAATGAGCAGTTCTTC.

V gene TRBV6-5 combines with J gene TRBJ2-5; possibly TRBD1 for D (6 bases). V dropped 5 bases and J dropped 5 bases, with 18 bases sitting between them. The length of the CDR3 is 15 residues. The germline gives CDR1 MNHEY, CDR2 SVGAGI. The CDR3 loop reads CASSIVSGARETQYF. The CDR3 coding sequence is TGTGCCAGCAGTATAGTATCAGGGGCAAGGGAGACCCAGTACTTC.

The chain recombines TRBV5-1 with TRBJ2-1; 11 bases align to TRBD2. This CDR3 region has 15 residues. Per the germline V gene, CDR1 is SGHRS and CDR2 is YFSETQ. Trimming cost V 2 bases and J 4 bases; bases outside gene matches: 2. The CDR3 sequence: CASSFGTSGYNEQFF. CDR3 DNA: TGCGCCAGCAGCTTCGGGACTAGCGGATACAATGAGCAGTTCTTC.

The chain carries TRBV19 and TRBJ2-1; D is ambiguous. CDR3 length equals 15 residues. V lost 3 bases, J lost 0 bases, and 9 bases lay in between. Looked up from germline, CDR1 is LNHDA and CDR2 is SQIVND (reference sequence). The CDR3 sequence: CASSMSAASYNEQFF. The CDR3 nucleotides read TGTGCCAGTAGTATGAGCGCGGCCTCCTACAATGAGCAGTTCTTC.

The J gene is TRBJ2-7, the V gene TRBV27, with D perhaps TRBD1 (6 bases). From germline, CDR1 is MNHEY and CDR2 SMNVEV (reference sequence). CDR3 length: 13 residues. With 8 bases removed from V and 2 bases from J, the gap between germline ends came to 13 bases. The CDR3 DNA sequence: TGTGCCAGCGGCCTACAGGGACCCTACGAGCAGTACTTC. Translated: CASGLQGPYEQYF.

The V and J genes are TRBV29-1 and TRBJ1-2, with 8 nucleotides matching TRBD1. The CDR3 totals 14 residues. CDR1 is SQVTM, CDR2 ANQGSEA, per germline. V shed 5 bases, J shed 5 bases, and the junction held 10 bases outside the gene matches. The CDR3 here is CSVSGGALEYGYTF. The DNA of the CDR3 is TGCAGCGTTTCAGGGGGCGCTTTGGAGTATGGCTACACCTTC.

This CDR3 is CASSLSGDYNEQFF. The CDR3 region has the DNA TGTGCCAGCAGTTTGAGCGGGGACTACAATGAGCAGTTCTTC. The chain combines TRBV27 with TRBJ2-1, with 7 positions matching TRBD2. This CDR3 has 14 amino acids. Losses at the gene ends were 3 bases for V and 3 bases for J; bases not matched to a gene: 2. Germline V CDR1 and CDR2: MNHEY, SMNVEV (reference sequence).

The V and J genes are TRBV13 and TRBJ1-4, with D unresolved. The V gene's germline CDR1 is PRHDT and CDR2 FYEKMQ (reference sequence). V lost 4 bases and J lost 8, with 11 bases in between. There are 13 residues in the CDR3. The CDR3 loop reads CASSSERREKLFF. The CDR3 nucleotides are TGTGCCAGCAGCTCCGAACGGCGGGAAAAACTGTTTTTT.

This chain uses TRBV7-8 with TRBJ1-5; no definite D call. The CDR3 extends over 12 amino acids. Trimming took off 5 bases at V and 6 bases at J, with 8 bases between the two ends. Germline values: CDR1 SGHVS, CDR2 FQNEAQ. The CDR3 loop is CASSPSAQPQHF. For the CDR3, the DNA is TGTGCCAGCAGCCCCTCGGCTCAGCCCCAGCATTTT.

This chain joins TRBV11-2 and TRBJ2-7, with D unresolved. The CDR3 consists of 13 residues. Trimming left V 3 bases short and J 1 base short, with 7 bases between. Germline V CDR1 and CDR2: SGHAT, FQNNGV. The CDR3 region has the DNA TGTGCCAGCAGCTTCGGCTTGTCCTACGAGCAGTACTTC. Translating it yields CASSFGLSYEQYF.

The chain uses TRBV7-9 and TRBJ2-5; 7 bases align to TRBD1. Losses at the gene ends were 1 base for V and 2 bases for J; bases not matched to a gene: 7. Germline CDR1 and CDR2: SEHNR and FQNEAQ (reference sequence). The CDR3 has 16 residues. CDR3 sequence: CASSLVPGTDQETQYF. The CDR3 DNA reads as TGTGCCAGCAGCTTAGTACCCGGGACAGATCAAGAGACCCAGTACTTC.

The chain links TRBV25-1 to TRBJ1-2; possible D gene TRBD1, 6 bases. Between the trimmed V and J ends, which lost 3 bases and 4 bases, there was a span of 9 bases. Germline lookup yields CDR1 MGHDK and CDR2 SYGVNS. This CDR3 region has 13 residues. DNA for the CDR3: TGTGCCAGCAGTGAGACAGGACCCTATGGCTACACCTTC. Its translation is CASSETGPYGYTF.

The CDR3 coding sequence is TGTGCCAGCAGCGTACCGGGACAAGGACTTGAAGCTTTCTTT. Translating gives CASSVPGQGLEAFF. This chain connects TRBV5-4 to TRBJ1-1, with a weak D call TRBD1 (6 bases). The germline V gene encodes CDR1 SGHNT and CDR2 YYREEE (reference sequence). The V end was cut by 4 bases, the J end by 7 bases, with 17 bases between. This CDR3 is built from 14 residues.

The chain links TRBV21-1 to TRBJ2-1; the table gives TRBD2 as D, unverified against the DNA. TRBV21-1 is marked as a pseudogene. The length of the CDR3 is 15 residues. DNA of the CDR3: TGTGCCAGCAGCAAAAGCGGGCCCACCTACAATGAGCAGTTCTTC. Protein sequence: CASSKSGPTYNEQFF.

This sequence joins TRBV27 and TRBJ2-5; 10 bases are shared with TRBD2. Germline CDR1 reads MNHEY; CDR2 reads SMNVEV (reference sequence). This CDR3 spans 17 amino acids. V lost 7 bases and J lost 0; bases outside the gene matches: 11. CDR3 protein: CASMPSGRAKYQETQYF. The CDR3 DNA is TGTGCCAGCATGCCCAGCGGGAGGGCCAAGTACCAAGAGACCCAGTACTTC.

This chain joins TRBV6-5 and TRBJ2-4; no clear D. This CDR3 has 15 amino acids. Trimming took 6 bases from V and 3 from J, leaving 15 bases between them. In germline, CDR1 is MNHEY, CDR2 SVGAGI. The CDR3 sequence: CASSLDGYGKNIQYF. The DNA for the CDR3 is TGTGCCAGCAGCCTGGACGGGTATGGCAAAAACATTCAGTACTTC.

The genes are TRBV18 and TRBJ2-1; possibly TRBD1 or TRBD2 for D (6 bases each). The CDR3 has 14 residues. Germline lookup yields CDR1 KGHSH and CDR2 LQKENI. With 4 bases removed from V and 3 bases from J, the gap between germline ends came to 10 bases. CDR3 sequence reads: CASSRGGHYNEQFF. CDR3 nucleotides: TGTGCCAGCTCACGAGGGGGGCACTACAATGAGCAGTTCTTC.

Points on this clone: One end of the junction fails to match germline, which may point to a read error. The gene calls are TRBV29-1 and TRBJ2-3, with a possible D match to TRBD2 (5 bases). The CDR3 totals 13 residues. Looked up from germline, CDR1 is SQVTM and CDR2 is ANQGSEA. CDR3 sequence: CSAEAESTDTQYF. CDR3 bases: TGCAGCGCTGAAGCGGAAAGCACAGATACGCAGTATTTT.

The rearrangement uses TRBV10-3 and TRBJ2-7, with TRBD1 matching over 9 bases. CDR1 is ENHRY, CDR2 SYGVKD, per germline. V trimming: 7 bases; J trimming: 2 bases; junction bases outside the gene matches: 3. The length of the CDR3 is 13 residues. In nucleotides, the CDR3 is TGTGCCATCAAAGGGACAGGGCCCTACGAGCAGTACTTC. Encoded protein: CAIKGTGPYEQYF.

The chain couples TRBV6-5 to TRBJ2-7, with TRBD2 identical over 9 bases. TRBJ2-1 explains the end of the DNA better; the J call may be wrong. The CDR3 spans 15 residues. Germline values: CDR1 MNHEY, CDR2 SVGAGI. The chain's CDR3 is CASSYSGGTFNEQFF. DNA for the CDR3: TGTGCCAGCAGTTACAGCGGGGGGACGTTCAATGAGCAGTTCTTC.

This clone was seen a handful of times. The chain joins TRBV7-9 to TRBJ1-2, with D possibly matching TRBD1 (5 bases). The ends were cut back, 0 bases at V and 6 bases at J, with 5 bases in the middle. This CDR3 has 12 amino acids. Germline values: CDR1 SEHNR, CDR2 FQNEAQ (reference sequence). This chain's CDR3 is CASSLAGDGYTF. CDR3 DNA: TGTGCCAGCAGCTTAGCAGGGGATGGCTACACCTTC. The full variable domain, rest sourced from reference TRBV7-9 and TRBJ1-2, is DTGVSQNPRHKITKRGQNVTFRCDPISEHNRLYWYRQTLGQGPEFLTYFQNEAQLEKSRLLSDRFSAERPKGSFSTLEIQRTEQGDSAMYLCASSLAGDGYTFGSGTRLTVV.

The chain carries TRBV29-1 and TRBJ2-7, with TRBD2 matching over 13 bases. The CDR3 runs to 13 residues. V dropped 6 bases and J dropped 5; count of bases not matched to a gene: 4. CDR1 is SQVTM and CDR2 is ANQGSEA in the germline V gene. DNA of the CDR3: TGCAGCGTCGGGACTAGCGGGAACCACGAGCAGTACTTC. It codes for CSVGTSGNHEQYF.

The gene calls are TRBV10-3 and TRBJ2-7, with a tentative D call TRBD2 (5 bases). V lost 0 bases, J lost 2 bases, and 11 bases lay in between. CDR1 ENHRY and CDR2 SYGVKD come from the germline V gene. This CDR3 contains 15 residues. For the CDR3, the DNA is TGTGCCATCAGTGAGTCAGAGAGGGTGCCCTACGAGCAGTACTTC. Translation gives CAISESERVPYEQYF.

This clone was observed once. J is TRBJ2-7 and V is TRBV6-5, with 7 bases fitting TRBD1. This CDR3 contains 15 residues. The germline gives CDR1 MNHEY, CDR2 SVGAGI. The trim removed 7 bases at V and 2 bases at J, leaving 11 bases unmatched. The CDR3: CASKTGQLNTYEQYF. CDR3 nucleotides: TGTGCCAGCAAAACGGGACAGTTAAATACCTACGAGCAGTACTTC.

V is TRBV14 and J is TRBJ1-2; D is ambiguous. CDR1 is SGHDN, CDR2 FVKESK, per germline. CDR3 length: 15 residues. V was trimmed by 0 bases and J by 3 bases, leaving 11 bases between them. CDR3 bases: TGTGCCAGCAGCCAAGAGGTTGGATCCTACTATGGCTACACCTTC. Protein: CASSQEVGSYYGYTF.

The chain carries TRBV5-6 and TRBJ2-1, with TRBD1 matching 9 bases. The CDR3 runs to 16 residues. Germline CDR1 reads SGHDT; CDR2 reads YYEEEE. J gave up 8 bases and V 0 bases, and 9 bases lay outside the gene matches. CDR3 region: CASSLAAGTGYYEQFF. CDR3 coding DNA: TGTGCCAGCAGCTTGGCTGCCGGGACAGGGTACTATGAGCAGTTCTTC.

This rearrangement joins TRBV29-1 to TRBJ2-1, with D possibly matching TRBD1 (6 bases). CDR1 and CDR2 from the germline V gene are SQVTM and ANQGSEA. This CDR3 has 16 residues. The V and J ends lost 1 base and 0 bases respectively, with 13 bases between them. As DNA, the CDR3 is TGCAGCGTTGAAGCCCCAGGGGCCAGCTCCTACAATGAGCAGTTCTTC. Amino acid sequence: CSVEAPGASSYNEQFF.